This TCR beta chain was observed in a study of monozygotic twins with inflammatory bowel disease. TCRdb processed the 5' RACE reads again and assigns one entry to each CDR3 protein, with no DNA. The sample includes 420,000 or so distinct CDR3 sequences. The CDR3 has 17 amino acids. CDR1 and CDR2 from the germline V gene are SEHNR and FQNEAQ (reference sequence). V and J are TRBV7-9 and TRBJ1-5; TCRdb calls TRBD1, which cannot be checked without DNA. The receptor was isolated from a human donor with ulcerative colitis or Crohn's disease, or a healthy co-twin of an affected twin (not recorded which). The sample consisted of blood. The CDR3 loop reads CSSSLALTGDSNQPQHF.